This T cell receptor (beta chain) is from a study of T cell responses to AZD1222 COVID-19 vaccine. Findings and limits, study-wide: Donors were mostly white British, more females; clonal diversity possibly underestimated. Repertoire collection took place solely once the T cell response had peaked. Spike-specific TCR breadth rose after two AZD1222 doses, and depth rose as well. Regions 160-218 and 743-854 dominated among vaccine-associated CD4 TCRs spanning spike.

Germline CDR1 reads KGHSH; CDR2 reads LQKENI. Trimming stripped 4 bases from V and 4 bases from J, with 16 bases between. The CDR3 consists of 15 residues. Produced via immunoSEQ multiplex PCR; TCRdb's table is partial and in-frame only. The repertoire has approximately 180,000 clones, 85% to 90% of them found once; the top ten carry roughly 7.7%. Notes on this clone: Its target is not known.

The chain combines TRBV18 with TRBJ2-5, with D perhaps assigned TRBD1 or TRBD2 (5 bases each). Sequencing used peripheral blood, obtained on day 0 of AZD1222 vaccination. The receptor was derived from an adult in good health. The CDR3: CASSLARGRSETQYF. In DNA, the CDR3 is TGTGCCAGCTCACTAGCACGGGGACGATCAGAGACCCAGTACTTC.